Below, 15 T cell receptor beta chains from the same sample are listed, as sequenced in a study of blood T cell repertoires in COVID-19. Sequencing used immunoSEQ multiplex PCR; TCRdb keeps in-frame clones, though not all of them. Among around 140,000 clones, roughly 88% were seen once, and the ten largest hold more than 2%. The specimen sequenced was peripheral blood. Every receptor here comes from a man in his 70s with active COVID-19.

This chain connects TRBV5-6 to TRBJ2-1, with D perhaps TRBD2 (6 bases). Trimming stripped 0 bases from V and 8 bases from J, with 18 bases between. The CDR3 loop spans 16 amino acids. The germline CDR1 and CDR2 sequences are SGHDT and YYEEEE. The CDR3 here is CASSLGSGLAKDEQFF. Here the CDR3 DNA reads TGTGCCAGCAGCTTGGGGTCTGGGCTAGCGAAAGATGAGCAGTTCTTC.

The rearrangement joins TRBV15 to TRBJ2-7; TRBD2 matches 11 bases. CDR1 is LNHNV, CDR2 YYDKDF, per germline (reference sequence). V lost 1 base and J lost 3; bases outside the gene matches: 5. This CDR3 is built from 16 residues. DNA for the CDR3: TGTGCCACCAGCAGAGGATTAGGACTAGCGGGCTACGAGCAGTACTTC. This codes for CATSRGLGLAGYEQYF.

This clone showed up just a few times. The V and J genes are TRBV19 and TRBJ1-5; D ambiguous. V dropped 8 bases and J dropped 5 bases, with 22 bases sitting between them. The V gene's germline CDR1 is LNHDA and CDR2 SQIVND (reference sequence). The length of the CDR3 is 16 residues. The CDR3 region is CASDIKFSGGYQPQHF. CDR3 coding DNA: TGTGCCAGTGATATTAAGTTTTCCGGTGGTTATCAGCCCCAGCATTTT.

This clone showed up just once. The chain joins TRBV24-1 to TRBJ2-7; TRBD1 might be the D (5 bases). The germline CDR1 and CDR2 sequences are KGHDR and SFDVKD. The CDR3 spans 14 residues. Trimming stripped 4 bases from V and 2 bases from J, with 11 bases between. In DNA form, the CDR3 reads TGTGCCACCAGTGAGGCAGGGCCTACCTACGAGCAGTACTTC. Translation gives CATSEAGPTYEQYF.

The chain joins TRBV4-1 to TRBJ2-6; D is undetermined. This CDR3 contains 16 residues. The V end lost 0 bases, the J end lost 0 bases, and 6 bases lay between the germline ends. Germline V CDR1 and CDR2: MGHRA, YSYEKL. Written as DNA, the CDR3 is TGCGCCAGCAGCCAAGAGCGGTCCTCTGGGGCCAACGTCCTGACTTTC. Translated: CASSQERSSGANVLTF.

This clone was observed a single time. This chain joins TRBV27 and TRBJ2-7, with 7 bases identical to TRBD2. Germline CDR1 is MNHEY and CDR2 is SMNVEV (reference sequence). This CDR3 contains 13 residues. V lost 8 bases to trimming and J lost 0 bases; unmatched junction nucleotides: 4. Here the CDR3 DNA reads TGTGCCAGCGGGAGCGGGGCCTCCTACGAGCAGTACTTC. Translation gives CASGSGASYEQYF.

V and J are TRBV27 and TRBJ2-7, with 7 nucleotides matching TRBD1. The germline V gene has CDR1 MNHEY and CDR2 SMNVEV (reference sequence). Unmatched junction bases numbered 6, after V lost 7 bases and J lost 0 bases. This CDR3 spans 14 amino acids. CDR3 in DNA: TGTGCCAGCAACATACAGGGGAGCTCCTACGAGCAGTACTTC. It encodes CASNIQGSSYEQYF.

The chain has TRBV6-2 or TRBV6-3 and TRBJ2-5; possibly TRBD2 for D (5 bases). The CDR3 has 16 amino acids. CDR1 is MNHEY and CDR2 is SVGEGT in the germline V gene. V was cut by 2 bases and J by 2 bases, with 15 bases left in between. The CDR3 DNA is TGTGCCAGCAGTTACAGGACGGCGGGCCTGCAAGAGACCCAGTACTTC. Translation gives CASSYRTAGLQETQYF.

This clone was picked up a small number of times. The chain links TRBV5-4 to TRBJ2-5; 7 positions match TRBD2. Trimming removed 4 bases from V and 2 bases from J; junction bases left unmatched: 8. Germline V gene data show CDR1 as SGHNT and CDR2 as YYREEE (reference sequence). There are 15 residues in the CDR3. CDR3 DNA: TGTGCCAGCAGCCCGGGGACTACCCTTCAAGAGACCCAGTACTTC. This translates into CASSPGTTLQETQYF.

This clone was seen a single time. This sequence joins TRBV7-9 and TRBJ2-1; TRBD2 aligns across 9 bases. The CDR3 length is 15 residues. With 3 bases clipped from V and 3 bases from J, the junction kept 3 bases outside the gene matches. The germline V gene has CDR1 SEHNR and CDR2 FQNEAQ (reference sequence). In DNA, the CDR3 is TGTGCCAGCAGCTTTATAGCGGGAGACTACAATGAGCAGTTCTTC. Protein sequence: CASSFIAGDYNEQFF.

This chain uses TRBV18 with TRBJ2-1, with D maybe TRBD2 (5 bases). The CDR3 contains 14 residues. Germline V gene sequence: CDR1 KGHSH, CDR2 LQKENI. Trimming shortened V by 5 bases and J by 3 bases, and 11 bases separated the two germline ends. For the CDR3, the DNA is TGTGCCAGCTCAAATTGGCGGGTCTACAATGAGCAGTTCTTC. Residues: CASSNWRVYNEQFF.

This chain uses TRBV27 with TRBJ2-7; 10 nucleotides match TRBD1. This CDR3 region has 13 residues. After removal of 10 bases from V and 3 bases from J, the junction contained 6 bases not matched to a gene. The germline gives CDR1 MNHEY, CDR2 SMNVEV (reference sequence). CDR3 DNA sequence: TGTGCCACCTCGACAGGGGGCCGCTACGAGCAGTACTTC. It is translated as CATSTGGRYEQYF.

This clone has only a few counts. As DNA, the CDR3 is TGTGCCAGCAGCCTGACAGGGGATAATTCACCCCTCCACTTT. As protein: CASSLTGDNSPLHF. The V and J genes are TRBV28 and TRBJ1-6; 8 nucleotides match TRBD1. The CDR3 has 14 amino acids. With 6 bases clipped from V and 5 bases from J, the junction kept 3 bases outside the gene matches. Germline V gives CDR1 MDHEN, CDR2 SYDVKM.

In this sample, this clone turned up once. The chain uses TRBV9 and TRBJ2-7; TRBD2 matches at 8 bases. CDR1 is SGDLS, CDR2 YYNGEE, per germline. CDR3 length: 14 amino acids. V lost 2 bases and J lost 6; bases outside the gene matches: 7. CDR3: CASSVTAGVGEQYF. DNA for the CDR3: TGTGCCAGCAGCGTTACAGCGGGAGTCGGCGAGCAGTACTTC.

This rearrangement joins TRBV27 to TRBJ2-5; D possibly corresponds to TRBD1 (6 bases). Germline V CDR1 and CDR2: MNHEY, SMNVEV (reference sequence). Trimming removed 2 bases from V and 4 bases from J, with 11 bases in between. The CDR3 sequence is 14 residues long. The CDR3 here is CASSLRGSRETQYF. The CDR3, as DNA: TGTGCCAGCAGTTTAAGGGGGTCTCGAGAGACCCAGTACTTC.